This T cell receptor (beta chain) was recorded in a study of blood T cell repertoires in COVID-19 (dated by TCRdb to about 2020). With regard to the full study: The collaborator samples originated in the United States, Italy and Spain and spanned the acute and convalescent phases of COVID-19. Deeply sampled blood TCRbeta repertoires from subjects exposed to, actively infected with, or recovered from COVID-19 were included in the dataset. The sample metadata nearly always contained a de-identified subject ID, COVID-19 status, age in years and sex. The prospective study material was composed of cDNA or gDNA derived from T cells, B-cell-depleted T cells, or PBMCs. Samples came from the ongoing ImmuneRACE study (first 160 participants) plus 1,254 subjects from 6 global collaborators. HLA class I and class II types, where available, came from metadata supplied by the sample provider rather than from assay-based typing. The repertoires were released in a freely available public database meant as a resource for research on the immune response to SARS-CoV-2. Overall results and qualifications from the work: How much clinical and demographic metadata was included differed by source and by participant, and the metadata was provided uncurated.

The CDR3 covers 18 residues, taking in both the cysteine and the phenylalanine. Only CDR3 DNA is held: 54 bases, read in frame from base 1. Collaborating institutions collected whole blood in K2EDTA tubes following their own protocols. Collaborator samples were shipped for TCRbeta analysis as frozen whole blood, isolated PBMCs, or DNA extracted from either sample type. TCRbeta CDR3 regions were amplified from genomic DNA using the immunoSEQ Assay, a bias-controlled multiplex PCR. On the authors' methods: The number of nucleated cells in each sample was estimated by amplification of reference gene primers within the assay. Sequence reads were collapsed and filtered to measure the absolute abundance of every unique TCRbeta CDR3 rearrangement. For each sample, productive Simpson clonality was calculated as the square root of Simpson's diversity index across productive rearrangements. Not all clones reach the TCRdb copy of this immuneACCESS table, which keeps in-frame sequences only. Checked studies attribute under half of the gap to unresolved V genes and leave the rest unexplained. V, J and clone size derive from that table, while D and trimming were established from the DNA sequence. This sample is represented by 30,000 to 40,000 clones; 85% to 90% of them were singletons. The top ten constitute 15% to 20% of the sample.

On this clone: The antigen it binds to is not known. One base away there is no much larger clone; base qualities are not given.

The chain was built from TRBV21-1 and TRBJ1-1; TRBD1, the table's D call, lacks a check against the DNA. TRBV21-1 is a pseudogene locus. The source of this sequence is a woman in her sixties with active COVID-19. The specimen sequenced was peripheral blood. The DNA sequence is as follows: TGTGCCAGCAGCAATATCGGGGGGACAGGTTCAATTCGGACTGAAGCTTTCTTT. Its amino acids are CASSNIGGTGSIRTEAFF.